This T cell receptor beta chain appears in the sequencing data of a study of blood T cells in healthy people across ages. Then a second PCR, running roughly 7 to 11 cycles, was carried out with a sample-barcoded 5' primer and a J-beta primer mix. TCRdb reprocessed the 5' RACE reads with MiXCR, giving one entry per CDR3 protein. The sample has around 1,000,000 distinct CDR3 sequences, about 25% seen once. In this sample, this clonotype turned up many times. A junction end diverges from the germline sequence, so it may reflect a read error. The CDR3 loop spans 13 amino acids. Germline-derived CDR1 and CDR2 are SQVTM and ANQGSEA. A further study also used this sample, focusing on T cells of mothers and their children. Turning to that study: Clones that were microchimeric and persistent were not detected among T cells.

This receptor was taken from a girl aged 2 to 10 in good health. The chain is built from TRBV29-1 and TRBJ2-3; 9 nucleotides align to TRBD2. The sequencing input was blood. In DNA form, the CDR3 reads TGCAGTGTTGCGGGAGGGACCACAGATACGCAGTATTTT. This encodes CSVAGGTTDTQYF.